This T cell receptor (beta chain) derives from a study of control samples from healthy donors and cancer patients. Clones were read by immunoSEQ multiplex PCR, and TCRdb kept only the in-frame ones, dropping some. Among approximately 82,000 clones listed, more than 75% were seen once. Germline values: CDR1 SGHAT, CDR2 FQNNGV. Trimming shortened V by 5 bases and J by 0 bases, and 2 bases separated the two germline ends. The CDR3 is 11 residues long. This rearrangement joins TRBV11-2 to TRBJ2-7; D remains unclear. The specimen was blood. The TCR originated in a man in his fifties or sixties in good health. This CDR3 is CASSPSYEQYV. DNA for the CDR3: TGTGCCAGCAGCCCCTCCTACGAGCAGTACGTC.